Below are 20 T cell receptor beta chains sequenced from a single sample in a study of blood T cell repertoires in COVID-19. TCRdb's table, derived via immunoSEQ multiplex PCR, lists solely in-frame clones and lacks some. The repertoire has 350,000 or so clones, nearly 90% of them found once; the top ten carry 6.5%. The sequenced material came from peripheral blood. Receptors originate from a man between 18 and 35 years old with active or convalescent COVID-19.

This chain uses TRBV24-1 with TRBJ1-5; 10 bases map to TRBD1. Losses at the gene ends were 4 bases for V and 6 bases for J; bases not matched to a gene: 5. Germline CDR1 reads KGHDR; CDR2 reads SFDVKD. CDR3 length equals 15 residues. The DNA of the CDR3 is TGTGCCACCAGTGACCCGGGACAGGGGACTCAGCCCCAGCATTTT. Translation gives CATSDPGQGTQPQHF.

The chain links TRBV5-5 to TRBJ2-3; D is perhaps TRBD2 (5 bases). The CDR3 extends over 16 amino acids. The germline V and J ends were trimmed by 2 bases and 1 base, with 14 bases remaining between them. Germline assignment: CDR1 SGHKS and CDR2 YYEKEE (reference sequence). DNA for the CDR3: TGTGCCAGCAGCTTAGTTTCCGGGGATGGCACAGATACGCAGTATTTT. Translated: CASSLVSGDGTDTQYF.

The genes are TRBV7-8 and TRBJ1-2; 11 positions agree with TRBD1. The V gene's germline CDR1 is SGHVS and CDR2 FQNEAQ. V dropped 0 bases and J dropped 5; count of bases not matched to a gene: 5. This CDR3 contains 16 residues. CDR3 sequence: CASSLAPGQGVYGYTF. Written as DNA, the CDR3 is TGTGCCAGCAGCTTAGCTCCGGGACAGGGGGTTTATGGCTACACCTTC.

This clone was detected a few times. The chain joins TRBV7-6 to TRBJ2-2; 7 bases are a match to TRBD1. The CDR3 has 14 amino acids. Per the germline V gene, CDR1 is SGHVS and CDR2 is FNYEAQ. V lost 1 base and J lost 4; bases outside the gene matches: 0. The CDR3 DNA sequence: TGTGCCAGCAGCTTAGGACAGGGCACCGGGGAGCTGTTTTTT. Amino acid sequence: CASSLGQGTGELFF.

The chain is built from TRBV4-3 and TRBJ2-3, with TRBD2 as a possible D gene (5 bases). Between the trimmed V and J ends, which lost 0 bases and 5 bases, there was a span of 12 bases. Germline CDR1 and CDR2: LGHNA and YSLEER. The CDR3 covers 15 residues. CDR3 coding DNA: TGCGCCAGCAGCCAAGATTCCCAGGCGGGAGATACGCAGTATTTT. Its translation: CASSQDSQAGDTQYF.

The chain joins TRBV12-3 or TRBV12-4 to TRBJ1-5; D uncertain. There are 13 residues in the CDR3. V shed 3 bases and J shed 5 bases, with 8 bases lying between them. In nucleotides, the CDR3 is TGTGCCAGCAGTTTCCTCGGGTATCAGCCCCAGCATTTT. Translation: CASSFLGYQPQHF.

The V gene is TRBV5-1, the J gene TRBJ1-1, with a tentative D call TRBD1 (6 bases). Between the trimmed V and J ends, which lost 0 bases and 3 bases, there was a span of 15 bases. CDR3 length: 16 amino acids. Germline CDR1 and CDR2: SGHRS and YFSETQ. The CDR3 loop is CASSLAISGGDTEAFF. The CDR3 region has the DNA TGCGCCAGCAGCTTGGCCATTTCGGGGGGCGACACTGAAGCTTTCTTT.

The J gene is TRBJ2-5, the V gene TRBV18; 9 bases line up with TRBD1. This CDR3 has 15 residues. With 3 bases clipped from V and 4 bases from J, the junction kept 6 bases outside the gene matches. The V gene's germline CDR1 is KGHSH and CDR2 LQKENI. CDR3 loop: CASSPTGTGRETQYF. The DNA of the CDR3 is TGTGCCAGCTCACCTACCGGGACAGGGCGAGAGACCCAGTACTTC.

The chain combines TRBV6-5 with TRBJ2-7; 8 bases agree with TRBD1. The trim removed 6 bases at V and 2 bases at J, leaving 6 bases unmatched. The CDR3 has 14 residues. Germline assignment: CDR1 MNHEY and CDR2 SVGAGI. CDR3 region: CASSHRGAPYEQYF. The CDR3 DNA reads TGTGCCAGCAGCCACAGGGGGGCCCCCTACGAGCAGTACTTC.

The J gene is TRBJ2-7, the V gene TRBV11-3; D gene unclear. Germline values: CDR1 SGHNT, CDR2 YENEEA. The germline V and J ends were trimmed by 5 bases and 6 bases, with 17 bases remaining between them. The length of the CDR3 is 14 residues. The CDR3 protein is CASSPGRLVGEQYF. CDR3 in DNA: TGTGCCAGCAGCCCGGGTCGACTGGTGGGCGAGCAGTACTTC.

On this clone itself: Different DNA sequences within this sample yield the same CDR3. The V and J genes are TRBV7-2 and TRBJ1-5, with 8 bases fitting TRBD1. The germline V gene encodes CDR1 SGHTA and CDR2 FQGNSA. The CDR3 has 14 residues. The ends lost 3 bases at V and 2 bases at J; junction bases unmatched: 0. For the CDR3, the DNA is TGTGCCAGCAGCTTGGACAGGGGCAATCAGCCCCAGCATTTT. It translates to CASSLDRGNQPQHF.

This clone was recorded only once. This CDR3 is also generated by other DNA sequences in the sample. This chain joins TRBV9 and TRBJ1-4; 8 bases fit TRBD1. CDR3 length: 15 amino acids. J gave up 8 bases and V 0 bases, and 6 bases lay outside the gene matches. CDR1 SGDLS and CDR2 YYNGEE come from the germline V gene. The CDR3 spells CASSVATGGDEKLFF. For the CDR3, the DNA is TGTGCCAGCAGCGTAGCTACAGGGGGGGACGAAAAACTGTTTTTT.

This chain joins TRBV5-8 and TRBJ2-1; TRBD1 matches at 7 bases. Germline loops: CDR1 SGHTS, CDR2 YDEGEE. This CDR3 is built from 15 residues. V lost 3 bases and J lost 0; bases outside the gene matches: 3. CDR3 DNA: TGTGCCAGCAGCTGGGGACAGACCTCCTACAATGAGCAGTTCTTC. It specifies CASSWGQTSYNEQFF.

This clone was detected once. The rearrangement links TRBV12-3 or TRBV12-4 to TRBJ2-1; 9 nucleotides agree with TRBD1. Trimming cost V 5 bases and J 6 bases; bases outside gene matches: 2. The CDR3 runs to 13 residues. The CDR3 sequence: CASSQTGGNEQFF. CDR3 DNA sequence: TGTGCCAGCAGTCAGACAGGGGGCAATGAGCAGTTCTTC.

The genes are TRBV19 and TRBJ2-2; 10 bases are shared with TRBD2. V shed 4 bases and J 3 bases; nucleotides not matched to a gene: 11. The CDR3 runs to 18 residues. Germline V lookup: CDR1 LNHDA, CDR2 SQIVND (reference sequence). The CDR3: CASSRVLAGDLDTGELFF. The DNA for the CDR3 is TGTGCCAGTAGTAGAGTTCTAGCGGGAGATCTGGACACCGGGGAGCTGTTTTTT.

This clone has only a few counts. The chain links TRBV7-2 to TRBJ2-1; the D gene is possibly TRBD2 (6 bases). V was shortened by 3 bases and J by 7 bases, with 10 bases between the two germline ends. Germline V gene data show CDR1 as SGHTA and CDR2 as FQGNSA. This CDR3 contains 13 residues. The CDR3 coding sequence is TGTGCCAGCAGCTTGGGCGGGGAGAATGAGCAGTTCTTC. Amino acid sequence: CASSLGGENEQFF. Full variable domain (missing parts from reference TRBV7-2 and TRBJ2-1): GAGVSQSPSNKVTEKGKDVELRCDPISGHTALYWYRQSLGQGLEFLIYFQGNSAPDKSGLPSDRFSAERTGGSVSTLTIQRTQQEDSAVYLCASSLGGENEQFFGPGTRLTVL.

The chain is built from TRBV6-5 and TRBJ1-5, with 10 positions matching TRBD1. The CDR3 length is 15 residues. The J segment lost 5 bases and the V segment lost 5 bases, leaving 6 bases of the junction unmatched. Germline-derived CDR1 and CDR2 are MNHEY and SVGAGI. The CDR3: CASSPGQGLYQPQHF. In DNA form, the CDR3 reads TGTGCCAGCAGTCCGGGACAGGGGCTCTATCAGCCCCAGCATTTT.

The rearrangement uses TRBV24-1 and TRBJ2-1; 8 bases are shared with TRBD1. CDR1 is KGHDR, CDR2 SFDVKD, per germline. J was trimmed by 8 bases and V by 4 bases; bases with no gene match: 12. This CDR3 region has 16 residues. CDR3 in DNA: TGTGCCACCAGTGACCTCCTTGGGACAGGTTTGCATGAGCAGTTCTTC. Translated: CATSDLLGTGLHEQFF.

This clone was picked up a small number of times. The rearrangement uses TRBV25-1 and TRBJ1-4; the D gene is possibly TRBD1 (5 bases). In germline, CDR1 is MGHDK, CDR2 SYGVNS. The CDR3 totals 15 residues. Trimming took 5 bases from V and 0 from J, leaving 10 bases between them. The CDR3 DNA is TGTGCCAGCAGTAAGGAGGGGACAACTAATGAAAAACTGTTTTTT. Translated: CASSKEGTTNEKLFF.

In this sample, this clone turned up a few times. The rearrangement links TRBV3-1 (or the pseudogene TRBV3-2) to TRBJ2-5, with TRBD1 as a possible D gene (6 bases). V was cut by 4 bases and J by 0 bases, with 12 bases left in between. Germline loops: CDR1 LGHDT, CDR2 YNNKEL (reference sequence). This CDR3 comprises 15 residues. CDR3 sequence reads: CASSPLGQYQETQYF. The CDR3 coding sequence is TGTGCCAGCAGCCCCTTAGGACAGTACCAAGAGACCCAGTACTTC.